These 32 T cell receptor beta chains were sequenced from one sample in a study of blood T cell repertoires in COVID-19. TCRdb keeps only in-frame clones here, not all; method: immunoSEQ multiplex PCR. The sample shows 230,000 or so clones, approximately 82% of them seen only once. The material sequenced was peripheral blood. These receptors were obtained from a man aged 35-49 years who had recovered from COVID-19.

The V call is TRBV7-9, the J call TRBJ2-2; D might be TRBD1 (5 bases). There are 17 residues in the CDR3. Trimming stripped 5 bases from V and 5 bases from J, with 21 bases between. CDR1 SEHNR and CDR2 FQNEAQ come from the germline V gene (reference sequence). CDR3 amino acids: CASSLTTQTVLTGELFF. The CDR3, as DNA: TGTGCCAGCAGCCTCACAACGCAGACAGTGTTGACCGGGGAGCTGTTTTTT.

This clone appeared a single time. The chain joins TRBV20-1 to TRBJ2-2; TRBD2 matches 11 bases. The germline V gene has CDR1 DFQATT and CDR2 SNEGSKA (reference sequence). CDR3 size: 13 residues. With V trimmed by 3 bases and J by 7 bases, 1 base remained unmatched. The DNA of the CDR3 is TGCAGTGCTAGTAGCGGGAGGGTCGGGGAGCTGTTTTTT. Translated: CSASSGRVGELFF.

The V call is TRBV30, the J call TRBJ2-7, with D possibly TRBD1 on 5 matching bases. CDR3 length: 11 amino acids. Germline-derived CDR1 and CDR2 are GTSNPN and SVGIG (reference sequence). Trimming pared 5 bases from V and 4 bases from J, leaving 9 bases between. CDR3 bases: TGTGCCTGGGCCCAGGGTTACGAGCAGTACTTC. This sequence encodes CAWAQGYEQYF. The variable domain in full, completed from reference TRBV30 and TRBJ2-7, reads SQTIHQWPATLVQPVGSPLSLECTVEGTSNPNLYWYRQAAGRGLQLLFYSVGIGQISSEVPQNLSASRPQDRQFILSSKKLLLSDSGFYLCAWAQGYEQYFGPGTRLTVT.

This sequence joins TRBV6-2 or TRBV6-3 and TRBJ1-2, with D possibly being TRBD1 (6 bases). Trimming took off 3 bases at V and 7 bases at J, with 12 bases between the two ends. The CDR3 has 13 amino acids. Germline CDR1 is MNHEY and CDR2 is SVGEGT. In nucleotides, the CDR3 is TGTGCCAGCAGTTATACGGGGGGCAGTGGCTACACCTTC. It translates to CASSYTGGSGYTF.

The rearrangement links TRBV2 to TRBJ2-2; 7 nucleotides agree with TRBD1. Germline V gene data show CDR1 as SNHLY and CDR2 as FYNNEI. This CDR3 comprises 15 residues. V trimming: 5 bases; J trimming: 0 bases; junction bases outside the gene matches: 3. CDR3 region: CASSSGTANTGELFF. The CDR3 nucleotides read TGTGCCAGCAGTTCCGGGACAGCGAACACCGGGGAGCTGTTTTTT.

J is TRBJ1-1 and V is TRBV15; D gene unclear. Germline V gene lookup returns CDR1 LNHNV and CDR2 YYDKDF (reference sequence). V lost 6 bases to trimming and J lost 3 bases, with 14 bases between them. This CDR3 is built from 14 residues. DNA for the CDR3: TGTGCCACCAGTCCTCTGTCGGTTGACACTGAAGCTTTCTTT. Translation gives CATSPLSVDTEAFF.

This sequence joins TRBV9 and TRBJ1-3; D might be TRBD1 (5 bases). V lost 0 bases to trimming and J lost 8 bases, with 12 bases between them. The V gene's germline CDR1 is SGDLS and CDR2 YYNGEE. This CDR3 contains 14 residues. The DNA for the CDR3 is TGTGCCAGCAGCGTAGCAACGGGAGGGGACACCATATATTTT. Translating gives CASSVATGGDTIYF.

In DNA form, the CDR3 reads TGTGCCAGCAGTTTAGTCGGGACAGGGGAAAAACTGTTTTTT. The encoded protein is CASSLVGTGEKLFF. V and J are TRBV27 and TRBJ1-4, with 9 bases that match TRBD1. The trim removed 2 bases at V and 8 bases at J, leaving 3 bases unmatched. There are 14 residues in the CDR3. Germline V gene sequence: CDR1 MNHEY, CDR2 SMNVEV (reference sequence).

The chain combines TRBV29-1 with TRBJ2-5; a weak D match, TRBD1 (5 bases). The CDR3 consists of 13 residues. CDR1 SQVTM and CDR2 ANQGSEA come from the germline V gene. The germline V and J ends were trimmed by 4 bases and 5 bases, with 14 bases remaining between them. CDR3 DNA sequence: TGCAGCGTTGTGGAATGGGGCCGGGAGACCCAGTACTTC. Encoded protein: CSVVEWGRETQYF.

The J gene is TRBJ2-7, the V gene TRBV2, with D perhaps TRBD1 (5 bases). V was clipped by 7 bases and J by 3 bases, with 19 bases between them. CDR1 and CDR2 (germline): SNHLY, FYNNEI. This CDR3 comprises 15 residues. DNA for the CDR3: TGTGCCAGCATGGTGGGGCAGTTAAGGTTCTACGAGCAGTACTTC. This sequence encodes CASMVGQLRFYEQYF.

J is TRBJ2-1 and V is TRBV18; tentative D call: TRBD2 (6 bases). Germline CDR1 KGHSH, CDR2 LQKENI. The CDR3 has 14 amino acids. Trimming shortened V by 8 bases and J by 8 bases, and 19 bases separated the two germline ends. CDR3 sequence: CASRDPSGSDEQFF. The CDR3 DNA sequence: TGTGCCAGCCGAGATCCCTCCGGGAGCGATGAGCAGTTCTTC. Full variable domain (outside the CDR3, taken from reference TRBV18 and TRBJ2-1): NAGVMQNPRHLVRRRGQEARLRCSPMKGHSHVYWYRQLPEEGLKFMVYLQKENIIDESGMPKERFSAEFPKEGPSILRIQQVVRGDSAAYFCASRDPSGSDEQFFGPGTRLTVL.

The chain couples TRBV4-3 to TRBJ1-1; the D is unclear. Germline-derived CDR1 and CDR2 are LGHNA and YSLEER. The CDR3 has 14 amino acids. V gave up 1 base and J gave up 1 base, with 7 bases separating them. CDR3 residues: CASSQARWNTEAFF. The CDR3 nucleotides are TGCGCCAGCAGCCAAGCGCGGTGGAACACTGAAGCTTTCTTT.

The chain joins TRBV7-9 to TRBJ1-6, with D hard to call. This CDR3 spans 14 amino acids. CDR1 is SEHNR, CDR2 FQNEAQ, per germline (reference sequence). V shed 1 base and J shed 7 bases, with 8 bases lying between them. CDR3 region: CASSLGAYNSPLHF. The CDR3 coding sequence is TGTGCCAGCAGCTTAGGGGCATACAATTCACCCCTCCACTTT.

This clone appeared a single time. This rearrangement joins TRBV11-3 to TRBJ2-3, with 9 positions matching TRBD2. The CDR3 totals 17 residues. Germline V CDR1 and CDR2: SGHNT, YENEEA. The junction had 6 bases not matched to a gene; V was cut back by 2 bases and J by 0 bases. CDR3 sequence (DNA): TGTGCCAGCAGCTTATATGGTAGCGGGAGCAGCACAGATACGCAGTATTTT. This gives the protein CASSLYGSGSSTDTQYF.

This clone was recorded once. The V gene is TRBV10-3, the J gene TRBJ2-7; 8 bases are shared with TRBD1. V lost 7 bases and J lost 2; bases outside the gene matches: 7. This CDR3 region has 14 residues. In germline, CDR1 is ENHRY, CDR2 SYGVKD. The CDR3 DNA reads as TGTGCCATCACTCGACAGGGGACCCCCTACGAGCAGTACTTC. As protein: CAITRQGTPYEQYF.

In regard to this clone: Other DNA sequences in this specimen translate into the identical CDR3. V gene TRBV10-1 combines with J gene TRBJ2-5, with 10 bases aligning to TRBD1. V shed 3 bases and J 2 bases; nucleotides not matched to a gene: 12. CDR3 length: 18 residues. In germline, CDR1 is WNHNN, CDR2 SYGVQD (reference sequence). The CDR3 nucleotides are TGCGCCAGCAGTGACCGCCGGGACAGGGGACACCTACAAGAGACCCAGTACTTC. It encodes CASSDRRDRGHLQETQYF.

This sequence joins TRBV3-1 (or the pseudogene TRBV3-2) and TRBJ1-5; D is ambiguous. CDR3 length: 15 amino acids. Germline V CDR1 and CDR2: LGHDT, YNNKEL (reference sequence). V was clipped by 0 bases and J by 6 bases, with 12 bases between them. This chain's CDR3 is CASSQDLRTGQPQHF. For the CDR3, the DNA is TGTGCCAGCAGCCAAGATCTCCGTACGGGTCAGCCCCAGCATTTT.

This chain links TRBV2 with TRBJ1-5; no reliable D call. V dropped 7 bases and J dropped 0 bases, with 13 bases sitting between them. Germline V gene data show CDR1 as SNHLY and CDR2 as FYNNEI. The CDR3 length is 15 residues. The CDR3 coding sequence is TGTGCCAGCACTAAAGTTATTAGTAGCAATCAGCCCCAGCATTTT. Translating gives CASTKVISSNQPQHF.

This clone was seen a single time. V is TRBV23-1 and J is TRBJ2-3, with D perhaps matching TRBD2 (7 bases). Being an ORF, TRBV23-1 has a function that is uncertain. V was pared by 4 bases and J by 6 bases, with 20 bases between. The CDR3 sequence is 16 residues long. The CDR3 DNA sequence: TGCGCCAGCAGTCGGGGGGGTCCAGGGGCCAAGGATACGCAGTATTTT. This translates into CASSRGGPGAKDTQYF.

The chain has TRBV7-8 and TRBJ1-2; D is possibly TRBD1 (5 bases). V lost 1 base and J 3 bases, leaving 18 bases between the germline ends. Germline CDR1 and CDR2: SGHVS and FQNEAQ. The CDR3 sequence is 17 residues long. The CDR3 DNA reads TGTGCCAGCAGCTTAGTCGTTGCGGGAGGGGTCGACTATGGCTACACCTTC. This translates into CASSLVVAGGVDYGYTF.

This rearrangement joins TRBV4-1 to TRBJ2-7; a possible D gene is TRBD2 (6 bases). CDR1 and CDR2 (germline): MGHRA, YSYEKL. The CDR3 runs to 16 residues. V was clipped by 0 bases and J by 1 base, with 13 bases between them. The CDR3 loop reads CASSQDYPGTSYEQYF. The CDR3 nucleotides are TGCGCCAGCAGCCAAGATTACCCAGGGACTTCCTACGAGCAGTACTTC.

The chain uses TRBV4-3 and TRBJ2-7; D perhaps matches TRBD1 (6 bases). This CDR3 spans 16 amino acids. V lost 0 bases and J lost 2, with 14 bases in between. The germline CDR1 and CDR2 sequences are LGHNA and YSLEER. The DNA of the CDR3 is TGCGCCAGCAGCCAAGATCATGGGGGCAGTACCTACGAGCAGTACTTC. It encodes CASSQDHGGSTYEQYF.

The chain employs TRBV12-3 or TRBV12-4 and TRBJ2-7; D may be TRBD2 (6 bases). Deletions cut 6 bases from V and 3 bases from J, with 12 bases between. The CDR3 consists of 13 residues. CDR3 nucleotide sequence: TGTGCCAGCAGGCCCGCGGGGTTCTACGAGCAGTACTTC. Translation gives CASRPAGFYEQYF.

This chain uses TRBV11-2 with TRBJ1-1; D is possibly TRBD1 (6 bases). The V end was cut by 3 bases, the J end by 4 bases, with 15 bases between. The germline CDR1 and CDR2 sequences are SGHAT and FQNNGV. The CDR3 is 15 residues long. The CDR3, as DNA: TGTGCCAGCAGCTTGATTTCAGGGGCGGGCACTGAAGCTTTCTTT. This codes for CASSLISGAGTEAFF.

J is TRBJ2-1 and V is TRBV11-3; 7 nucleotides match TRBD1. This CDR3 is built from 16 residues. The germline V gene has CDR1 SGHNT and CDR2 YENEEA. The trim removed 2 bases at V and 4 bases at J, leaving 8 bases unmatched. CDR3 loop: CASSLMGRGMYNEQFF. DNA of the CDR3: TGTGCCAGCAGCTTAATGGGCAGGGGGATGTACAATGAGCAGTTCTTC.

The chain joins TRBV7-9 to TRBJ1-2; possible D gene TRBD1, 6 bases. With 5 bases removed from V and 5 bases from J, the gap between germline ends came to 15 bases. Germline V gene data show CDR1 as SEHNR and CDR2 as FQNEAQ (reference sequence). This CDR3 has 14 residues. The CDR3 loop is CASSPRGAWYGYTF. The CDR3 DNA follows: TGTGCCAGCAGCCCCAGGGGAGCCTGGTATGGCTACACCTTC.

The chain has TRBV19 and TRBJ2-7, with 8 bases identical to TRBD1. The trim removed 3 bases at V and 6 bases at J, leaving 7 bases unmatched. Germline CDR1 is LNHDA and CDR2 is SQIVND (reference sequence). The CDR3 loop spans 14 amino acids. CDR3 in amino acids: CASSIGQGMGEQYF. The CDR3 region has the DNA TGTGCCAGTAGTATCGGACAGGGTATGGGCGAGCAGTACTTC. Complete variable domain (other parts from reference TRBV19 and TRBJ2-7): DGGITQSPKYLFRKEGQNVTLSCEQNLNHDAMYWYRQDPGQGLRLIYYSQIVNDFQKGDIAEGYSVSREKKESFPLTVTSAQKNPTAFYLCASSIGQGMGEQYFGPGTRLTVT.

DNA of the CDR3: TGTGCCAGCAGGAAAGACAGGAGCACAGATACGCAGTATTTT. It translates to CASRKDRSTDTQYF. This rearrangement joins TRBV11-3 to TRBJ2-3; possibly TRBD1 for D (6 bases). V was shortened by 6 bases and J by 0 bases, with 10 bases between the two germline ends. The CDR3 covers 14 residues. Germline values: CDR1 SGHNT, CDR2 YENEEA.

The V gene is TRBV2, the J gene TRBJ2-5; TRBD2 matches at 7 bases. With 5 bases clipped from V and 2 bases from J, the junction kept 5 bases outside the gene matches. CDR3 length equals 14 residues. CDR1 is SNHLY, CDR2 FYNNEI, per germline. Written as DNA, the CDR3 is TGTGCCAGCAGTCCCCTGGGGGGGCAAGAGACCCAGTACTTC. Its translation is CASSPLGGQETQYF.

The chain links TRBV13 to TRBJ2-5; TRBD1 matches at 11 bases. The germline CDR1 and CDR2 sequences are PRHDT and FYEKMQ (reference sequence). The CDR3 loop spans 16 amino acids. The V and J ends lost 5 bases and 4 bases, in that order; junction bases with no gene match: 9. Here the CDR3 DNA reads TGTGCCAGCAGCCAGGGACAGGGGGTTTGGAGAGAGACCCAGTACTTC. It encodes CASSQGQGVWRETQYF.

The rearrangement links TRBV27 to TRBJ1-1; D not resolved. The CDR3 contains 14 residues. Trimming took off 6 bases at V and 0 bases at J, with 11 bases between the two ends. Germline V gives CDR1 MNHEY, CDR2 SMNVEV (reference sequence). The CDR3 here is CASSTGDLNTEAFF. The CDR3 bases are TGTGCCAGCAGCACGGGAGATCTGAACACTGAAGCTTTCTTT.

This chain joins TRBV11-3 and TRBJ1-1; D might be TRBD1 (6 bases). The CDR3 covers 12 residues. Trimming stripped 4 bases from V and 7 bases from J, with 10 bases between. Germline lookup yields CDR1 SGHNT and CDR2 YENEEA. CDR3: CASSSRGYEAFF. CDR3 DNA: TGTGCCAGCAGCTCCAGGGGATATGAAGCTTTCTTT.